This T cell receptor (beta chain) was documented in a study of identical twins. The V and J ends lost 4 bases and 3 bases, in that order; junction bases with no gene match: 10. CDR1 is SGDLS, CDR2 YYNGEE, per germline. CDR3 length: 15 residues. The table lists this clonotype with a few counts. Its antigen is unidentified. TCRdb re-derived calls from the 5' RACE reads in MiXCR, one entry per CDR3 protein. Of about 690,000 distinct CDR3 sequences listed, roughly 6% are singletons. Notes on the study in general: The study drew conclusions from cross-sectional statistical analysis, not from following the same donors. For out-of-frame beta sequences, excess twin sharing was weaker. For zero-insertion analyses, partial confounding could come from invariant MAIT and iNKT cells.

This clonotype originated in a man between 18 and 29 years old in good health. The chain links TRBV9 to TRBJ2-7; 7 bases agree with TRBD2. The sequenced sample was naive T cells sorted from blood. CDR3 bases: TGTGCCAGCAGCACGCAAGCGACTAGCCTCTACGAGCAGTACTTC. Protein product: CASSTQATSLYEQYF.